The rows below give T cell receptor beta chains drawn from one sample of a study of neurological immune-mediated disorders. TCRdb fed the 5' RACE reads into MiXCR, producing one record per CDR3 protein. This sample has 50,000 to 55,000 distinct CDR3 sequences, with 3% to 4.5% found just once. The specimen sequenced was PBMCs. Receptors were obtained from a man in his sixties with multiple sclerosis. The CDR3 runs from the conserved cysteine through the conserved F or W. D genes are given only for firm matches. Clone size is given for some rows only: seen once, a few or many times, or a class if the clone is expanded.

CDR3 DNA: TGTGCCAGCAGTTTCCGAGGTGGGGGCACAGATACGCAGTATTTT
CDR3 protein: CASSFRGGGTDTQYF
clone size: few
V gene: TRBV27
J gene: TRBJ2-3
D gene: .
CDR3 length: 15

CDR3 DNA: TGTGCCAGCGGGGGTAAGGGGCGCGGGGCTTTCTTT
CDR3 protein: CASGGKGRGAFF
clone size: many
V gene: TRBV6-5
J gene: TRBJ1-1
D gene: .
CDR3 length: 12

CDR3 DNA: TGTGCCAGCACAAATCTTGTCTACGAGCAGTACTTC
CDR3 protein: CASTNLVYEQYF
clone size: many
V gene: TRBV25-1
J gene: TRBJ2-7
D gene: .
CDR3 length: 12

CDR3 DNA: TGTGCCAGCAGCCCAACTAGTATGGAGACCCAGTACTTC
CDR3 protein: CASSPTSMETQYF
clone size: .
V gene: TRBV7-2
J gene: TRBJ2-5
D gene: .
CDR3 length: 13

CDR3 DNA: TGTGCCACCAGCAGAGATGGGGCATCGGGGGCGATCTACGAGCAGTACTTC
CDR3 protein: CATSRDGASGAIYEQYF
clone size: many
V gene: TRBV15
J gene: TRBJ2-7
D gene: .
CDR3 length: 17

CDR3 DNA: TGCGCCAGCAGCCAAGCGTCCTTTCAGCCCCAGCATTTT
CDR3 protein: CASSQASFQPQHF
clone size: many
V gene: TRBV4-1
J gene: TRBJ1-5
D gene: .
CDR3 length: 13

CDR3 DNA: TGCAGTGCTAGACGTCCTAATCAGCCCCAGCATTTT
CDR3 protein: CSARRPNQPQHF
clone size: many
V gene: TRBV20-1
J gene: TRBJ1-5
D gene: .
CDR3 length: 12

CDR3 DNA: TGTGCCAGCAGTCCCACAGGGGAGAGGCAGCCCCAGCATTTT
CDR3 protein: CASSPTGERQPQHF
clone size: .
V gene: TRBV6-1
J gene: TRBJ1-5
D gene: TRBD1
CDR3 length: 14

CDR3 DNA: TGCAGTGCTAGAGAGGGGAGTAGAGAAACCGGGGAGCTGTTTTTT
CDR3 protein: CSAREGSRETGELFF
clone size: many
V gene: TRBV20-1
J gene: TRBJ2-2
D gene: .
CDR3 length: 15

CDR3 DNA: TGCGCCAGCAGTCTTGCTAGGAGCTCCTACAATGAGCAGTTCTTC
CDR3 protein: CASSLARSSYNEQFF
clone size: many
V gene: TRBV23-1
J gene: TRBJ2-1
D gene: .
CDR3 length: 15

CDR3 DNA: TGTGCCAGCAGCCGAGCCGAAAGGGACAGGGGGTACCCCCTCCACTTT
CDR3 protein: CASSRAERDRGYPLHF
clone size: many
V gene: TRBV7-8
J gene: TRBJ1-6
D gene: TRBD1
CDR3 length: 16

CDR3 DNA: TGCAGTGCAACCGAAGCGGTAGCGGGAGGTAGTGAGCAGTTCTTC
CDR3 protein: CSATEAVAGGSEQFF
clone size: many
V gene: TRBV20-1
J gene: TRBJ2-1
D gene: TRBD2
CDR3 length: 15

CDR3 DNA: TGCAGCGTTGTAAGGCAGCCGGGGGCCAAAAACATTCAGTACTTC
CDR3 protein: CSVVRQPGAKNIQYF
clone size: many
V gene: TRBV29-1
J gene: TRBJ2-4
D gene: .
CDR3 length: 15

CDR3 DNA: TGTGCCTCCAACTGGGACACCAACTACCACTATGGCTACACCTTC
CDR3 protein: CASNWDTNYHYGYTF
clone size: .
V gene: TRBV10-3
J gene: TRBJ1-2
D gene: .
CDR3 length: 15

CDR3 DNA: TGTGCCACCAGTGATTCTACTAGCGGGTCGTCCGAGCAGTACTTC
CDR3 protein: CATSDSTSGSSEQYF
clone size: .
V gene: TRBV24-1
J gene: TRBJ2-7
D gene: TRBD2
CDR3 length: 15

CDR3 DNA: TGTGCCAGCAGCTCCGCCGGGGGGAGAAATGAGCAGTTCTTC
CDR3 protein: CASSSAGGRNEQFF
clone size: many
V gene: TRBV7-2
J gene: TRBJ2-1
D gene: TRBD2
CDR3 length: 14

CDR3 DNA: TGCAGTGCTAGGTCAGGGTTGAACACCGGGGAGCTGTTTTTT
CDR3 protein: CSARSGLNTGELFF
clone size: many
V gene: TRBV20-1
J gene: TRBJ2-2
D gene: .
CDR3 length: 14

CDR3 DNA: TGTGCCAGCAGTTTCGAAGCGGTCCGGAATTCACACTCCTACGAGCAGTACTTC
CDR3 protein: CASSFEAVRNSHSYEQYF
clone size: .
V gene: TRBV6-2/TRBV6-3
J gene: TRBJ2-7
D gene: .
CDR3 length: 18

CDR3 DNA: TGTGCCAGCAGTTATAAGGGGCTGGGGGAGCAGTACTTC
CDR3 protein: CASSYKGLGEQYF
clone size: many
V gene: TRBV6-5
J gene: TRBJ2-7
D gene: .
CDR3 length: 13

CDR3 DNA: TGTGCCAGCAGTTTAGCGAGGCGGGGGCAACAGACCCAGTACTTC
CDR3 protein: CASSLARRGQQTQYF
clone size: many
V gene: TRBV12-3/TRBV12-4
J gene: TRBJ2-5
D gene: .
CDR3 length: 15

CDR3 DNA: TGTGCCAGCAGAGTTAGGGAGACCCAGTACTTC
CDR3 protein: CASRVRETQYF
clone size: many
V gene: TRBV6-1
J gene: TRBJ2-5
D gene: .
CDR3 length: 11

CDR3 DNA: TGCAGCGTTGCTCAGAAACTGGGCTCCGAGCAGTACTTC
CDR3 protein: CSVAQKLGSEQYF
clone size: many
V gene: TRBV29-1
J gene: TRBJ2-7
D gene: .
CDR3 length: 13

CDR3 DNA: TGCGCCAGCAGCGAGGGACGTGAAGGTCAGCCCCAGCATTTT
CDR3 protein: CASSEGREGQPQHF
clone size: many
V gene: TRBV5-1
J gene: TRBJ1-5
D gene: .
CDR3 length: 14

CDR3 DNA: TGCGCCAGCAGCCTGGACAGGGGCGGCGGCACAGATACGCAGTATTTT
CDR3 protein: CASSLDRGGGTDTQYF
clone size: many
V gene: TRBV5-1
J gene: TRBJ2-3
D gene: TRBD1
CDR3 length: 16

CDR3 DNA: TGCGCCAGCAGCTTGGCCGGGACTATCTACAATGAGCAGTTCTTC
CDR3 protein: CASSLAGTIYNEQFF
clone size: .
V gene: TRBV5-1
J gene: TRBJ2-1
D gene: TRBD2
CDR3 length: 15

CDR3 DNA: TGTGCCAGCAGCCAAAGCACAGATACGCAGTATTTT
CDR3 protein: CASSQSTDTQYF
clone size: .
V gene: TRBV7-3
J gene: TRBJ2-3
D gene: .
CDR3 length: 12

CDR3 DNA: TGCGGTAAAACGGGAAAGGGCCCCTACGAGCAGTACTTC
CDR3 protein: CGKTGKGPYEQYF
clone size: .
V gene: TRBV20-1
J gene: TRBJ2-7
D gene: .
CDR3 length: 13

CDR3 DNA: TGTGCCAGCAGCTTACGGGGTGGAGAGACCCAGTACTTC
CDR3 protein: CASSLRGGETQYF
clone size: many
V gene: TRBV7-7
J gene: TRBJ2-5
D gene: .
CDR3 length: 13

CDR3 DNA: TGCAGTGCCCCCCCTGGCGGGAGGGCCTACAATGAGCAGTTCTTC
CDR3 protein: CSAPPGGRAYNEQFF
clone size: many
V gene: TRBV20-1
J gene: TRBJ2-1
D gene: TRBD2
CDR3 length: 15

CDR3 DNA: TGCGCCAGCAGCTTGGGTGGAAGGGAGAACGAGCAGTACTTC
CDR3 protein: CASSLGGRENEQYF
clone size: few
V gene: TRBV5-1
J gene: TRBJ2-7
D gene: .
CDR3 length: 14

CDR3 DNA: TGCAGTGCTATGCGAAAGGCAGTGATCGGGAGGGCCCCCAAAAACATTCAGTACTTC
CDR3 protein: CSAMRKAVIGRAPKNIQYF
clone size: many
V gene: TRBV20-1
J gene: TRBJ2-4
D gene: TRBD2
CDR3 length: 19

CDR3 DNA: TGCGCCAGCGGCTCGGTGCCGGGGGGAAACTATGGCTACACCTTC
CDR3 protein: CASGSVPGGNYGYTF
clone size: many
V gene: TRBV5-1
J gene: TRBJ1-2
D gene: .
CDR3 length: 15

CDR3 DNA: TGTGCCAGCAGTGAGCGGGGGCAAAGCAATCAGCCCCAGCATTTT
CDR3 protein: CASSERGQSNQPQHF
clone size: many
V gene: TRBV2
J gene: TRBJ1-5
D gene: .
CDR3 length: 15

CDR3 DNA: TGCAGTGCTAGGTGGGGGAGAAGCAGGGGGAACACTGAAGCTTTCTTT
CDR3 protein: CSARWGRSRGNTEAFF
clone size: many
V gene: TRBV20-1
J gene: TRBJ1-1
D gene: .
CDR3 length: 16

CDR3 DNA: TGTGCCAGCAGTTTCCCTCAAGTCACTGAAGCTTTCTTT
CDR3 protein: CASSFPQVTEAFF
clone size: .
V gene: TRBV28
J gene: TRBJ1-1
D gene: .
CDR3 length: 13

CDR3 DNA: TGCAGTGCTAGAGTTGGGGGTAACAATGAGCAGTTCTTC
CDR3 protein: CSARVGGNNEQFF
clone size: many
V gene: TRBV20-1
J gene: TRBJ2-1
D gene: .
CDR3 length: 13

CDR3 DNA: TGTGCCACCAGCAGAGGGGCGGCTAGCGGGACCTACGAGCAGTACTTC
CDR3 protein: CATSRGAASGTYEQYF
clone size: medium-sized
V gene: TRBV15
J gene: TRBJ2-7
D gene: TRBD2
CDR3 length: 16

CDR3 DNA: TGCGCCAGCAGCTTGATGGACAGGCGGAACACTGAAGCTTTCTTT
CDR3 protein: CASSLMDRRNTEAFF
clone size: many
V gene: TRBV5-1
J gene: TRBJ1-1
D gene: TRBD1
CDR3 length: 15

CDR3 DNA: TGCAGTGCTAGGAGTGGCAGACCGTACAATGAGCAGTTCTTC
CDR3 protein: CSARSGRPYNEQFF
clone size: many
V gene: TRBV20-1
J gene: TRBJ2-1
D gene: .
CDR3 length: 14

CDR3 DNA: TGTGCCACCATTCGGGGACTAGCGGTAAACAATGAGCAGTTCTTC
CDR3 protein: CATIRGLAVNNEQFF
clone size: many
V gene: TRBV15
J gene: TRBJ2-1
D gene: TRBD2
CDR3 length: 15

CDR3 DNA: TGCGCCAGCAAAATAAGGACGGGGAACACCGGGGAGCTGTTTTTT
CDR3 protein: CASKIRTGNTGELFF
clone size: many
V gene: TRBV5-1
J gene: TRBJ2-2
D gene: .
CDR3 length: 15

CDR3 DNA: TGCAGCGTTGACCTGGGGACGGCCGGGGGAGGCTACACCTTC
CDR3 protein: CSVDLGTAGGGYTF
clone size: many
V gene: TRBV29-1
J gene: TRBJ1-2
D gene: .
CDR3 length: 14

CDR3 DNA: TGCGCCAGCAGCGCCGACATGGGGGGTAGAGCTTTCTTT
CDR3 protein: CASSADMGGRAFF
clone size: many
V gene: TRBV5-1
J gene: TRBJ1-1
D gene: .
CDR3 length: 13

CDR3 DNA: TGTGCCAGCAGCGTGACCCAAATTAACACCGGGGAGCTGTTTTTT
CDR3 protein: CASSVTQINTGELFF
clone size: many
V gene: TRBV7-2
J gene: TRBJ2-2
D gene: .
CDR3 length: 15

CDR3 DNA: TGCAGTCTAGCGGGGGCCCGCCCAGATACGCAGTATTTT
CDR3 protein: CSLAGARPDTQYF
clone size: many
V gene: TRBV20-1
J gene: TRBJ2-3
D gene: TRBD2
CDR3 length: 13

CDR3 DNA: TGTGCCAGCAGCCTAGACAGCCCCAATGAGCAGTTCTTC
CDR3 protein: CASSLDSPNEQFF
clone size: many
V gene: TRBV7-9
J gene: TRBJ2-1
D gene: .
CDR3 length: 13

CDR3 DNA: TGCAGTGCTACAGTAAGCGGGACCCGTGGATACGAGCAGTACTTC
CDR3 protein: CSATVSGTRGYEQYF
clone size: many
V gene: TRBV20-1
J gene: TRBJ2-7
D gene: TRBD2
CDR3 length: 15

CDR3 DNA: TGTGCCAGCAGTTATTCAAGGAAACAAGAGACCCAGTACTTC
CDR3 protein: CASSYSRKQETQYF
clone size: many
V gene: TRBV6-6
J gene: TRBJ2-5
D gene: .
CDR3 length: 14

CDR3 DNA: TGTGCCAGCAGCTTATATAGGGGTGGTGAGCAGTTCTTC
CDR3 protein: CASSLYRGGEQFF
clone size: many
V gene: TRBV11-2
J gene: TRBJ2-1
D gene: .
CDR3 length: 13

CDR3 DNA: TGTGCCAGCAGCCCCGGGACAGGGTCAACCCTCAACTTT
CDR3 protein: CASSPGTGSTLNF
clone size: few
V gene: TRBV7-6
J gene: TRBJ1-6
D gene: TRBD1
CDR3 length: 13

CDR3 DNA: TGTGCCAGCGGTTTCGGGGAGCACAATGAGCAGTTCTTC
CDR3 protein: CASGFGEHNEQFF
clone size: many
V gene: TRBV6-5
J gene: TRBJ2-1
D gene: .
CDR3 length: 13

CDR3 DNA: TGTGCCAGCAGCTTAACGGGGGGGAACACTGAAGCTTTCTTT
CDR3 protein: CASSLTGGNTEAFF
clone size: many
V gene: TRBV7-3
J gene: TRBJ1-1
D gene: .
CDR3 length: 14

CDR3 DNA: TGCGCCAGCAGCCCGGAGCGGCCCCAAGAGACCCAGTACTTC
CDR3 protein: CASSPERPQETQYF
clone size: many
V gene: TRBV5-1
J gene: TRBJ2-5
D gene: .
CDR3 length: 14

CDR3 DNA: TGCAGCGTTGAAGGAGGCTCCAATGCGCAGTTCTTC
CDR3 protein: CSVEGGSNAQFF
clone size: .
V gene: TRBV29-1
J gene: TRBJ2-1
D gene: .
CDR3 length: 12

CDR3 DNA: TGTGCCAGCAGTCAGAATAGAGAGACCCAGTACTTC
CDR3 protein: CASSQNRETQYF
clone size: many
V gene: TRBV12-3/TRBV12-4
J gene: TRBJ2-5
D gene: .
CDR3 length: 12